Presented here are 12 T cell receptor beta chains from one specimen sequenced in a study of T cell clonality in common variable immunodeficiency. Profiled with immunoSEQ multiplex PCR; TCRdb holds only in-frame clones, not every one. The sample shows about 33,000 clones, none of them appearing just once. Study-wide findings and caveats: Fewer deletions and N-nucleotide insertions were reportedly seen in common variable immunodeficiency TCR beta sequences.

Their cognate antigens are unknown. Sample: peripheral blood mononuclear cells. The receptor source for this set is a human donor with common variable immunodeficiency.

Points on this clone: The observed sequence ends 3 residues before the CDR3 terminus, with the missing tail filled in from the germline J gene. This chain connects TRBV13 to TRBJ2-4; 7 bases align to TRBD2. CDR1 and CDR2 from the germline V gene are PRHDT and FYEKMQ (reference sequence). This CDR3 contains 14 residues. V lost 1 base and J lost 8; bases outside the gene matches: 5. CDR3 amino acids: CASSLAGEGYIQYF. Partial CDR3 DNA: TGTGCCAGCAGCTTAGCCGGGGAGGGCTACATT. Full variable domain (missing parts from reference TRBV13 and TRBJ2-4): AAGVIQSPRHLIKEKRETATLKCYPIPRHDTVYWYQQGPGQDPQFLISFYEKMQSDKGSIPDRFSAQQFSDYHSELNMSSLELGDSALYFCASSLAGEGYIQYFGAGTRLSVL.

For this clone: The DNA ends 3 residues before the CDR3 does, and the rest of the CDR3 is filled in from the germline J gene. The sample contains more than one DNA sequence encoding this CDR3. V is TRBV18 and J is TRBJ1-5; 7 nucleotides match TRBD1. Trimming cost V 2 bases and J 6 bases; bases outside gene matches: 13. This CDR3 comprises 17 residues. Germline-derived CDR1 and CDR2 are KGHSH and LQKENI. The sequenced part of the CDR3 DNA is TGTGCCAGCTCACCAGGAACAGGAGACAGGGTAGGTCAGCCC. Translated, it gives CASSPGTGDRVGQP. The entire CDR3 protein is CASSPGTGDRVGQPQHF.

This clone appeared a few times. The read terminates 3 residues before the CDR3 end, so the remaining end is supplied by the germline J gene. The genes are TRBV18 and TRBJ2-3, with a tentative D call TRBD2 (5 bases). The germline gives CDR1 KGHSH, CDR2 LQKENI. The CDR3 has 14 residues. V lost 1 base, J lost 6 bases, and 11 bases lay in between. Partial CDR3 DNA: TGTGCCAGCTCACCACAACCGGGCGGGGATACG. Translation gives CASSPQPGGDT. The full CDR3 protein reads CASSPQPGGDTQYF.

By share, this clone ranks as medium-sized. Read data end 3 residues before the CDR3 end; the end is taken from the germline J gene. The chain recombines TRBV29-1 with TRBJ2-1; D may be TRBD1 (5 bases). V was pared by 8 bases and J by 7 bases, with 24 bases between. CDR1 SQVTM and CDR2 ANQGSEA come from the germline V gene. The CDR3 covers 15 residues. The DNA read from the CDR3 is TGCAGCACCAGGGAAGGAAATTTGGGCGAGAATGAG. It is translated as CSTREGNLGENE. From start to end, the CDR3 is CSTREGNLGENEQFF.

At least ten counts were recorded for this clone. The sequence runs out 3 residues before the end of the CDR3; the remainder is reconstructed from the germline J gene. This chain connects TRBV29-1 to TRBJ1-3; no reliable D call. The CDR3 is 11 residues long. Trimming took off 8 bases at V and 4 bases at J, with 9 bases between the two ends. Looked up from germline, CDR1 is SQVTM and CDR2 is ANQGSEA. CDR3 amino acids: CSTGEGNTIYF. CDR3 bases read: TGCAGCACCGGGGAAGGAAACACC.

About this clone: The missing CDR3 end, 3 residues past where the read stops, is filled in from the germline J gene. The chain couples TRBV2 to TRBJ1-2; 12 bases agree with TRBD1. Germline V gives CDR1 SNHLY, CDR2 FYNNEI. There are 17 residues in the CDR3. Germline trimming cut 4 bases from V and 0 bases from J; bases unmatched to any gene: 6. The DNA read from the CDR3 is TGTGCCAGCAGTGGGGACAGGGGGCCCCCTCCTAACTATGGC. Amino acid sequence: CASSGDRGPPPNYG. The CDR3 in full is CASSGDRGPPPNYGYTF.

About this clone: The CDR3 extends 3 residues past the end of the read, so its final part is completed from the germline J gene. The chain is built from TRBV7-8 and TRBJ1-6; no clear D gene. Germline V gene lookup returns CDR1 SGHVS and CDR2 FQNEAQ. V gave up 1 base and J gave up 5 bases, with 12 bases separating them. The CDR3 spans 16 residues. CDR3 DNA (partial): TGTGCCAGCAGCTTAGATACTAAAGAAAATAATTCACCC. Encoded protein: CASSLDTKENNSP. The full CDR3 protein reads CASSLDTKENNSPLHF.

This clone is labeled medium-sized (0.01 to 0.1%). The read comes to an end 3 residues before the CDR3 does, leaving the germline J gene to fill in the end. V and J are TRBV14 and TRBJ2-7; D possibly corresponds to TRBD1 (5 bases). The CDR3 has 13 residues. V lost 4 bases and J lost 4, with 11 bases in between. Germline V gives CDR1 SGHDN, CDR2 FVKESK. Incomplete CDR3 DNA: TGTGCCAGCAGCCTATCAGGGTTATACGAG. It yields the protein CASSLSGLYE. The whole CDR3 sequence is CASSLSGLYEQYF. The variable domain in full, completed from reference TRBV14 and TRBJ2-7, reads EAGVTQFPSHSVIEKGQTVTLRCDPISGHDNLYWYRRVMGKEIKFLLHFVKESKQDESGMPNNRFLAERTGGTYSTLKVQPAELEDSGVYFCASSLSGLYEQYFGPGTRLTVT.

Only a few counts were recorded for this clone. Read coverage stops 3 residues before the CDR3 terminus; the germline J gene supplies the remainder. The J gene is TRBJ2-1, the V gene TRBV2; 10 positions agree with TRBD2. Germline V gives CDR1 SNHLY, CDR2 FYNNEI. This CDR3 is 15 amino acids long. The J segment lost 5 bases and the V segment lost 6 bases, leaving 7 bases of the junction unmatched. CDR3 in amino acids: CASRELAGANNEQFF. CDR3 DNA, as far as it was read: TGTGCCAGCAGAGAGCTAGCGGGGGCGAACAATGAG.

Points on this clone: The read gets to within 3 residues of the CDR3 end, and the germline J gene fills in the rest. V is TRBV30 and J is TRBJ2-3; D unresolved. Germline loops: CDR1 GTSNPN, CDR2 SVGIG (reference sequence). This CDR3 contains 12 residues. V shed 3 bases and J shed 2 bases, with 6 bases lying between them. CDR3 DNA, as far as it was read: TGTGCCTGGAGGGGCACCACAGATACG. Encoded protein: CAWRGTTDT. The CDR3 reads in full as CAWRGTTDTQYF.

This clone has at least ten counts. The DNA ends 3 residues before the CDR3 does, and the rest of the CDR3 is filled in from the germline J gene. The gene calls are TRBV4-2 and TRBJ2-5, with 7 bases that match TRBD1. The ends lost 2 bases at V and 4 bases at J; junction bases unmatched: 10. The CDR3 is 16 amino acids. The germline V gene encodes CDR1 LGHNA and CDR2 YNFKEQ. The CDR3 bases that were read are TGTGCCAGCAGCCAATTGACAGGGAAGGTAGGAGAGACC. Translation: CASSQLTGKVGET. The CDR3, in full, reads CASSQLTGKVGETQYF.

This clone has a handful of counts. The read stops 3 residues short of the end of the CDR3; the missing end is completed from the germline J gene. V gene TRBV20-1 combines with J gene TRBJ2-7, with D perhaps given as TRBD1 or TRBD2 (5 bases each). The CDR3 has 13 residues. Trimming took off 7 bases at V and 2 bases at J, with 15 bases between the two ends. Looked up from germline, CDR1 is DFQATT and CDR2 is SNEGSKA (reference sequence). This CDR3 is CSGGRGATYEQYF. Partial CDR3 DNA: TGCAGTGGGGGTCGAGGGGCCACCTACGAG.